A selection of T cell receptor beta chains follows, all from one sample in a study of identical twins. TCRdb fed the 5' RACE reads into MiXCR, producing one record per CDR3 protein. The sample shows some 600,000 distinct CDR3 sequences, under 8.5% of them seen only once. The same specimen was also included in a second study, on yellow fever vaccine responses in identical twins.

The sequenced material came from PBMCs. The source of these receptors is a woman aged 18-29 years in good health. Each CDR3 is given with its conserved first and last residue. D genes are given only for firm matches. The size of a clone is reported for some rows only, either as once, few or many, or as a class for expanded clones.

CDR3 protein | CDR3 DNA | D gene | J gene | clone size | V gene
CASSPRVGRDQPQHF | TGTGCCAGCAGCCCGAGGGTGGGCCGAGATCAGCCCCAGCATTTT | NA | TRBJ1-5 | NA | TRBV28
CASSYTPGLYYNEQFF | TGTGCCAGCAGTTACACCCCGGGATTGTACTACAATGAGCAGTTCTTC | NA | TRBJ2-1 | NA | TRBV6-5
CASSFKFSGRPDTQYF | TGTGCCAGCAGCTTCAAGTTTAGCGGGAGACCAGATACGCAGTATTTT | TRBD2 | TRBJ2-3 | few | TRBV5-6
CASRLTGVSNQPQHF | TGTGCCAGCAGGCTCACAGGGGTCTCCAATCAGCCCCAGCATTTT | TRBD1 | TRBJ1-5 | many | TRBV27
CASSPRLAGVSRPDTQYF | TGTGCCAGCAGCCCCCGACTAGCGGGAGTTTCTCGCCCAGATACGCAGTATTTT | TRBD2 | TRBJ2-3 | NA | TRBV7-8
CASIRTQSAEAFF | TGTGCCAGTATCCGGACTCAGTCGGCTGAAGCTTTCTTT | NA | TRBJ1-1 | few | TRBV19
CASSPGTGPTGANVLTF | TGTGCCAGCAGCCCGGGGACAGGGCCCACTGGGGCCAACGTCCTGACTTTC | TRBD1 | TRBJ2-6 | few | TRBV5-5
CASTGTSRLISYNEQFF | TGTGCCAGCACCGGGACTAGCCGCCTCATATCCTACAATGAGCAGTTCTTC | TRBD2 | TRBJ2-1 | NA | TRBV2
CASSQDSETGTDTQYF | TGTGCCAGCAGCCAAGATTCTGAGACCGGCACAGATACGCAGTATTTT | NA | TRBJ2-3 | few | TRBV3-1
CASSVAGEYNEQFF | TGTGCCAGCAGTGTAGCGGGGGAATACAATGAGCAGTTCTTC | TRBD2 | TRBJ2-1 | NA | TRBV6-4
CASSLGAGSPFTEAFF | TGTGCCAGCAGCTTAGGAGCAGGCTCGCCGTTCACTGAAGCTTTCTTT | NA | TRBJ1-1 | NA | TRBV7-9
CASSSGLARGIRVETQYF | TGCGCCAGCAGCTCTGGACTAGCGCGGGGGATTCGGGTAGAGACCCAGTACTTC | TRBD2 | TRBJ2-5 | few | TRBV5-1
CATSDSGTLNTEAFF | TGTGCCACCAGTGATTCGGGGACGCTGAACACTGAAGCTTTCTTT | NA | TRBJ1-1 | many | TRBV24-1
CAISARAVDTQYF | TGTGCCATCAGTGCCAGGGCGGTTGATACGCAGTATTTT | NA | TRBJ2-3 | NA | TRBV10-3
CASSSGTGGINEQFF | TGTGCCAGCAGTTCCGGGACAGGGGGGATCAATGAGCAGTTCTTC | TRBD1 | TRBJ2-1 | many | TRBV7-9
CSVDNTGELFF | TGCAGCGTTGACAACACCGGGGAGCTGTTTTTT | NA | TRBJ2-2 | few | TRBV29-1
CASRPSGRDSTDTQYF | TGTGCCAGCAGGCCTAGCGGGAGAGATAGCACAGATACGCAGTATTTT | TRBD2 | TRBJ2-3 | NA | TRBV12-3/TRBV12-4
CASSQDRRVQRDKNIQYF | TGTGCCAGCAGCCAGGACAGGAGGGTTCAGCGCGACAAAAACATTCAGTACTTC | NA | TRBJ2-4 | many | TRBV11-1
CASSIGVDSPLHF | TGCGCCAGCAGTATTGGGGTTGATTCACCCCTCCACTTT | NA | TRBJ1-6 | NA | TRBV5-1
CASSSRGGTAVQDNEQFF | TGTGCCAGCAGCTCCCGGGGTGGGACAGCGGTACAAGACAATGAGCAGTTCTTC | TRBD1 | TRBJ2-1 | NA | TRBV11-1
CASSSGSNYGYTF | TGCGCCAGCAGCTCAGGGTCCAACTATGGCTACACCTTC | NA | TRBJ1-2 | NA | TRBV5-1
CASSFSLGTSGTETQYF | TGTGCCAGCAGTTTCTCATTAGGGACTAGCGGGACTGAGACCCAGTACTTC | TRBD2 | TRBJ2-5 | few | TRBV28
CASSHSMNTEAFF | TGTGCCAGCAGCCACTCTATGAACACTGAAGCTTTCTTT | NA | TRBJ1-1 | many | TRBV27
CSVGGGTPAYEQYF | TGCAGCGTTGGGGGGGGGACTCCCGCCTACGAGCAGTACTTC | TRBD2 | TRBJ2-7 | few | TRBV29-1